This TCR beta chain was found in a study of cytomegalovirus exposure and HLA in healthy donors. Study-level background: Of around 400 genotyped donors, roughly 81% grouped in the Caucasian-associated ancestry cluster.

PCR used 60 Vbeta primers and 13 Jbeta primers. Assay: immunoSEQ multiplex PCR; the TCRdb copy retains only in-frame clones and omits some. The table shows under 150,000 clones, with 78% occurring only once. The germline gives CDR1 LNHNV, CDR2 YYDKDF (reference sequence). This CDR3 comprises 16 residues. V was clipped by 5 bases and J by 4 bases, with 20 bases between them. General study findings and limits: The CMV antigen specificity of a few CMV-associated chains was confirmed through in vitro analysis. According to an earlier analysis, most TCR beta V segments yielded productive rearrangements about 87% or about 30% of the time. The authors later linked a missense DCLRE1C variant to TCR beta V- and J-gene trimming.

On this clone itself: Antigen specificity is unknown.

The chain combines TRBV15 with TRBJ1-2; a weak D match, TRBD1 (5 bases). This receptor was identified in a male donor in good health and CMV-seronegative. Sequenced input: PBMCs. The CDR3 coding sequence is TGTGCCACCAGCCCGGCCGCGGGGCGAACCGTCTATGGCTACACCTTC. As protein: CATSPAAGRTVYGYTF.